This T cell receptor beta chain was profiled in a study of Graves' ophthalmopathy and Graves' hyperthyroidism. Scientists amplified the TCR beta CDR3 regions from RNA transcripts. HTBI-primed first-round RT-PCR preceded second-round multiplex PCR. TCRdb processed the multiplex PCR reads anew with MiXCR; each CDR3 protein has one entry. The sample records approximately 480,000 distinct CDR3 sequences, around 14% being singletons. The study's findings and limits: Blood repertoires reportedly contained most expanded thyroid clonotypes above 0.001 frequency.

This clonotype was observed many times. As yet, its antigen is unknown. The CDR3 spans 13 residues. V shed 5 bases and J 7 bases; nucleotides not matched to a gene: 8. Per the germline V gene, CDR1 is DFQATT and CDR2 is SNEGSKA (reference sequence). This TCR was recovered from a woman aged 25 to 45 with Graves' ophthalmopathy. The genes are TRBV20-1 and TRBJ1-5, with TRBD1 matching 7 bases. The source material was blood. The CDR3 bases are TGCAGTGCTCGGCAGGGGGTGAGGCAGCCCCAGCATTTT. The encoded protein is CSARQGVRQPQHF.